This TCR beta chain was found in a study of cytomegalovirus exposure and HLA in healthy donors. Overall study results and limits: Rare TCR sequences dominated, though some public TCRs recurred in many donors. Reports showed the classifier diagnosing cytomegalovirus status with high specificity and sensitivity. Some TCR beta chains (approximately 180 of them) were listed as cytomegalovirus-associated. The availability of immune exposure information extended only to CMV serostatus.

The CDR3 is made up of 20 amino acids. Per germline, CDR1 MNHGY and CDR2 SAAAGT. V dropped 2 bases and J dropped 0 bases, with 22 bases sitting between them. As concerns this clone: What it binds is not known.

With 60 Vbeta and 13 Jbeta primers, the PCR was carried out. Profiling relied on immunoSEQ multiplex PCR, and the TCRdb table lists in-frame clones only, not all of them. The table has around 100,000 clones, more than 75% seen once. The receptor was isolated from a young woman in good health and CMV-seropositive. This sequence joins TRBV6-8 and TRBJ1-4; D might be TRBD1 (5 bases). The sequencing sample was made of PBMCs. CDR3 loop: CASSYPQDTDPLATNEKLFF. The CDR3 DNA reads as TGTGCCAGCAGTTACCCCCAGGACACGGATCCTCTGGCAACTAATGAAAAACTGTTTTTT.